Listed here is a single TCR beta chain. The sample belongs to a study of blood T cell repertoires in COVID-19. About the research overall: PBMCs, B-cell-depleted T cells, or T cells provided the cDNA or gDNA that made up the material.

Here immunoSEQ multiplex PCR was the method, and the copy in TCRdb shows in-frame clones only, minus some. The repertoire has more than 200,000 clones, more than 85% of them found once; the top ten carry 1.6%. Per the germline V gene, CDR1 is SQVTM and CDR2 is ANQGSEA. The CDR3 runs 12 residues. V gave up 7 bases and J gave up 0 bases; unmatched junction bases: 3. The rearrangement links TRBV29-1 to TRBJ2-7, with 7 nucleotides matching TRBD1. This clonotype originated in a woman aged 45-65 years who had recovered from COVID-19. The specimen sequenced was PBMCs or T cells enriched from blood (not recorded which). The CDR3 here is CSARDSSYEQYF. In nucleotides, the CDR3 is TGCAGCGCTAGGGACAGCTCCTACGAGCAGTACTTC.